This T cell receptor (beta chain) was found in a study of T cell clonality in common variable immunodeficiency. By share of the sample, this clone is medium-sized. The antigen remains undetermined. Read data end 3 residues before the CDR3 end; the end is taken from the germline J gene. The method was immunoSEQ multiplex PCR; TCRdb's version includes in-frame clones alone and lacks a portion of them. This sample carries roughly 30,000 clones and no singletons, and roughly 27% goes to the top ten. Diagnosis required reduced IgG, IgA and/or IgM with specific antibody deficiency. Regarding the study as a whole: In common variable immunodeficiency, TCR beta chains reportedly carried fewer deletions and N-nucleotide insertions.

CDR3 length: 16 residues. Germline V CDR1 and CDR2: MRHNA, SNTAGT. V gave up 5 bases and J gave up 3 bases, with 17 bases separating them. The chain combines TRBV6-4 with TRBJ1-5, with D tentatively TRBD1 (6 bases). The sample was peripheral blood mononuclear cells. This clonotype was obtained from a human donor with common variable immunodeficiency. The CDR3 loop reads CASSTHRRGTNQPQHF. Incomplete CDR3 DNA: TGTGCCAGCAGTACTCATCGAAGGGGGACCAATCAGCCC.